Listed here are 10 T cell receptor beta chains from one sample, sequenced in a study of regulatory T cells in long-lasting Graves disease. Time point given: newly diagnosed GD, antithyroid drugs for less than 3 months. From PBMCs, RNA was extracted and then used to make the TCR library. HTBI primers from iRepertoire and Arm-PCR of CDR3 regions yielded the TCR beta libraries. In TCRdb, the multiplex PCR reads were re-called with MiXCR into one record per CDR3 protein. This table holds some 370,000 distinct CDR3 sequences, about 10% found once. This same sample was also part of a study on T cells in Graves' hyperthyroidism and ophthalmopathy.

The specimen was peripheral blood mononuclear cells (PBMCs), collected at new diagnosis, from a patient treated with antithyroid drugs. Receptor source: a woman between 18 and 29 years old with Graves disease.

There are many counts of this clonotype. This chain joins TRBV6-1 and TRBJ1-5, with unresolved D. Trimming took off 5 bases at V and 9 bases at J, with 11 bases between the two ends. The CDR3 has 12 amino acids. CDR1 is MNHNS, CDR2 SASEGT, per germline. The CDR3 DNA reads as TGTGCCAGCAGTCATTCCCTGCGGCCCCAGCATTTT. Translating gives CASSHSLRPQHF.

This clonotype appeared many times. V is TRBV24-1 and J is TRBJ1-2; D is uncertain. The V gene's germline CDR1 is KGHDR and CDR2 SFDVKD. The CDR3 spans 13 residues. Trimming left V 2 bases short and J 8 bases short, with 11 bases between. Here the CDR3 DNA reads TGTGCCACCAGTGATTCCATGACAACGGGCTACACCTTC. Protein product: CATSDSMTTGYTF.

This clonotype has ten or more counts. The chain links TRBV6-1 to TRBJ2-5; 8 nucleotides align to TRBD1. The CDR3 sequence is 14 residues long. The V and J ends lost 7 bases and 6 bases, in that order; junction bases with no gene match: 10. CDR1 and CDR2 (germline): MNHNS, SASEGT. Here the CDR3 reads CASIEDRGRKTQYF. CDR3 sequence (DNA): TGTGCCAGCATCGAAGACAGGGGACGCAAGACCCAGTACTTC.

This clonotype was detected many times. The chain is built from TRBV20-1 and TRBJ2-2; no clear D. The V end lost 6 bases, the J end lost 6 bases, and 23 bases lay between the germline ends. The CDR3 loop spans 16 amino acids. CDR1 and CDR2 from the germline V gene are DFQATT and SNEGSKA (reference sequence). The CDR3 region has the DNA TGCAGTGCGAGGCCAATTGGGGTTTCTAAACCCGGGGAGCTGTTTTTT. It specifies CSARPIGVSKPGELFF.

This clonotype has a count of ten or more. J is TRBJ2-3 and V is TRBV7-2; the match to TRBD2 covers 13 bases. V gave up 5 bases and J gave up 4 bases; unmatched junction bases: 15. CDR1 and CDR2 (germline): SGHTA, FQGNSA. The CDR3 has 19 amino acids. The CDR3 loop reads CASSPRASLAGGPADTQYF. CDR3 sequence (DNA): TGTGCCAGCAGCCCGAGGGCGTCACTAGCGGGGGGGCCGGCAGATACGCAGTATTTT.

This clonotype was recorded at least ten times. The CDR3 bases are TGCAGTGCTAGGTCCGGGGGGCAGTACGAGCAGTACGTC. This encodes CSARSGGQYEQYV. The chain combines TRBV20-1 with TRBJ2-7; a possible D gene is TRBD2 (7 bases). This CDR3 comprises 13 residues. Germline CDR1 reads DFQATT; CDR2 reads SNEGSKA (reference sequence). V lost 3 bases and J lost 4, with 13 bases in between.

This clonotype came up many times. J is TRBJ2-7 and V is TRBV2; the D call may be TRBD1 or TRBD2 (5 bases each). V lost 5 bases and J 3 bases, leaving 14 bases between the germline ends. Germline values: CDR1 SNHLY, CDR2 FYNNEI. This CDR3 is built from 14 residues. In DNA form, the CDR3 reads TGTGCCAGCAGTCCCCGGTTGAGGGGCTACGAGCAGTACTTC. As protein: CASSPRLRGYEQYF. The full variable domain, with the rest looked up from reference TRBV2 and TRBJ2-7, is EPEVTQTPSHQVTQMGQEVILRCVPISNHLYFYWYRQILGQKVEFLVSFYNNEISEKSEIFDDQFSVERPDGSNFTLKIRSTKLEDSAMYFCASSPRLRGYEQYFGPGTRLTVT.

This clonotype was recorded many times. V is TRBV2 and J is TRBJ2-7; D remains unclear. The length of the CDR3 is 15 residues. Germline V gene data show CDR1 as SNHLY and CDR2 as FYNNEI. V was shortened by 4 bases and J by 6 bases, with 19 bases between the two germline ends. The CDR3 loop reads CASSGIVGPMGEQYV. CDR3 sequence (DNA): TGTGCCAGCAGTGGGATCGTCGGGCCGATGGGCGAGCAGTACGTC.

Concerning this clonotype itself: One junction end does not reproduce the germline sequence, and a read error may be involved. The chain uses TRBV6-1 and TRBJ2-7, with D perhaps TRBD1 (6 bases). The CDR3 has 12 residues. Looked up from germline, CDR1 is MNHNS and CDR2 is SASEGT. CDR3 DNA: TGTGCCAGCAGTGAAAGAGGGGGAACCGTTCGCTTC. Translation gives CASSERGGTVRF.

Regarding this clonotype: With a much larger clone just one base away, this may be a read error. The chain joins TRBV6-2 or TRBV6-3 to TRBJ1-4, with D unresolved. CDR1 MNHEY and CDR2 SVGEGT come from the germline V gene. V lost 0 bases and J lost 5, with 13 bases in between. The CDR3 is 16 amino acids. The CDR3 loop reads CASSYSGSEGNEKLFF. In DNA form, the CDR3 reads TGTGCCAGCAGTTACTCGGGGAGCGAAGGAAATGAAAAACTGTTTTTT.